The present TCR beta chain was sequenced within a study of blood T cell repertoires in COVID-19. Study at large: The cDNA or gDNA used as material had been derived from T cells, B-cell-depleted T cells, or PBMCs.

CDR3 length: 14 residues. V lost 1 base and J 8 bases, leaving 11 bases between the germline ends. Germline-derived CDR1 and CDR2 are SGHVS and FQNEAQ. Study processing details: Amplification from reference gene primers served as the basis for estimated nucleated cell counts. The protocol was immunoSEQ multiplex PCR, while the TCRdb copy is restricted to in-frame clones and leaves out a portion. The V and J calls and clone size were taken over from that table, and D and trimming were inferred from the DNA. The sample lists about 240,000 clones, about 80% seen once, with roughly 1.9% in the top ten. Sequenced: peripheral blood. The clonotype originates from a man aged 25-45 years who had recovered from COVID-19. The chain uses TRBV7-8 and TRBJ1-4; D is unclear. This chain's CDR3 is CASSLVEGGEKLFF. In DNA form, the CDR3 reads TGTGCCAGCAGCTTAGTTGAGGGAGGGGAAAAACTGTTTTTT.